What follows are 25 T cell receptor beta chains derived from one specimen sequenced in a study of T-cell reconstitution after alpha-beta-depleted transplantation in children. During its preparation, the TCRbeta library received unique molecular identifiers. One entry per CDR3 protein results from TCRdb running MiXCR on the PCR reads. The data show fewer than 700,000 distinct CDR3 sequences, with approximately 22% seen just once and over 12% held by the top ten. The sample here was PBMCs, mostly from graft donor cells, taken 360 days after TCRalphabeta/CD19-depleted stem cell transplant. The receptors here all came from a boy under three years old who had a stem cell transplant for acute myeloid leukemia, so the T cells may come from the graft donor.

This chain joins TRBV18 and TRBJ2-2, with a possible D match to TRBD1 (6 bases). Trimming pared 1 base from V and 2 bases from J, leaving 11 bases between. Looked up from germline, CDR1 is KGHSH and CDR2 is LQKENI. The CDR3 extends over 16 amino acids. As DNA, the CDR3 is TGTGCCAGCTCACCACGGGCAGGGGAAAACACCGGGGAGCTGTTTTTT. Translation: CASSPRAGENTGELFF.

The chain couples TRBV9 to TRBJ1-1; 7 nucleotides align to TRBD1. CDR1 and CDR2 (germline): SGDLS, YYNGEE. This CDR3 spans 12 amino acids. J was trimmed by 6 bases and V by 1 base; bases with no gene match: 0. The CDR3 DNA reads TGTGCCAGCAGCGTAACAGGGGCTGAAGCTTTCTTT. Translated: CASSVTGAEAFF.

This clonotype was found a few times. V and J are TRBV9 and TRBJ2-3; D could derive from TRBD1 or TRBD2 (7 bases each). The CDR3 sequence is 19 residues long. Germline V gives CDR1 SGDLS, CDR2 YYNGEE. V was cut by 2 bases and J by 0 bases, with 22 bases left in between. The CDR3 DNA follows: TGTGCCAGCAGCGTTCCAGGGGGACTACTTATATCTAGCACAGATACGCAGTATTTT. This gives the protein CASSVPGGLLISSTDTQYF.

The chain combines TRBV5-6 with TRBJ1-5; weak D call: TRBD1 (5 bases). The CDR3 loop spans 14 amino acids. V was cut by 0 bases and J by 6 bases, with 10 bases left in between. The germline V gene encodes CDR1 SGHDT and CDR2 YYEEEE. The CDR3 reads CASSLGRRAQPQHF. The CDR3 DNA reads as TGTGCCAGCAGCTTGGGACGCAGGGCTCAGCCCCAGCATTTT.

Notes on this clonotype: This may arise from a read error, as a much more abundant clone is one base away. The genes are TRBV5-6 and TRBJ2-1; D ambiguous. Germline V CDR1 and CDR2: SGHDT, YYEEEE. The CDR3 spans 14 residues. The CDR3 sequence: CASSHDRNYNDQFF. The CDR3 DNA reads TGTGCCAGCAGCCACGACCGAAATTACAATGATCAGTTCTTC.

This clonotype was counted a few times. CDR3 sequence: CASSIGDGYYGYTF. CDR3 sequence (DNA): TGTGCCAGTAGTATTGGAGACGGTTACTATGGCTACACCTTC. The gene calls are TRBV19 and TRBJ1-2; D remains ambiguous. V was pared by 3 bases and J by 3 bases, with 11 bases between. The length of the CDR3 is 14 residues. In germline, CDR1 is LNHDA, CDR2 SQIVND (reference sequence).

This clonotype has at least ten counts. The chain is built from TRBV4-3 and TRBJ2-1; 13 bases map to TRBD2. Germline V gene lookup returns CDR1 LGHNA and CDR2 YSLEER. Trimming cost V 1 base and J 6 bases; bases outside gene matches: 6. The length of the CDR3 is 17 residues. CDR3: CASSQGATSGGLNEQFF. The CDR3 bases are TGCGCCAGCAGCCAAGGAGCGACTAGCGGGGGGCTCAATGAGCAGTTCTTC.

This clonotype was counted only a few times. The chain has TRBV4-3 and TRBJ1-1; D ambiguous. Germline assignment: CDR1 LGHNA and CDR2 YSLEER. This CDR3 is 13 amino acids long. Trimming removed 3 bases from V and 4 bases from J, with 9 bases in between. CDR3 in DNA: TGCGCCAGCAGCCAGGGTATTCGCACTGAAGCTTTCTTT. Protein: CASSQGIRTEAFF.

V usage is TRBV21-1 and J usage is TRBJ1-5; TRBD1, as called in the table, went unchecked against the DNA. TRBV21-1 is marked as a pseudogene. This CDR3 spans 18 amino acids. This CDR3 reads CASSKDGTGSDGNQPQHF. CDR3 nucleotides: TGTGCCAGCAGCAAAGACGGGACAGGGTCTGATGGCAATCAGCCCCAGCATTTT.

This clonotype was observed at least ten times. The chain has TRBV12-3 or TRBV12-4 and TRBJ2-1; D ambiguous. V dropped 3 bases and J dropped 7 bases, with 7 bases sitting between them. The CDR3 runs to 12 residues. The CDR3 reads CASSLWGNEQFF. CDR3 nucleotides: TGTGCCAGCAGTTTGTGGGGAAATGAGCAGTTCTTC.

The chain uses TRBV20-1 and TRBJ2-7, with TRBD1 identical over 10 bases. The CDR3 length is 14 residues. Trimming at V came to 5 bases and at J to 2 bases, leaving 6 bases not matched to a gene. The germline V gene has CDR1 DFQATT and CDR2 SNEGSKA (reference sequence). CDR3: CSAGFGTGAYEQYV. The CDR3 bases are TGCAGTGCTGGGTTTGGGACAGGGGCCTACGAGCAGTACGTC.

This clonotype was counted a few times. V gene TRBV28 combines with J gene TRBJ1-2, with a weak D call TRBD1 (6 bases). Trimming pared 8 bases from V and 7 bases from J, leaving 17 bases between. The germline V gene has CDR1 MDHEN and CDR2 SYDVKM. This CDR3 region has 13 residues. In DNA, the CDR3 is TGTGCCAGCTCGAAGGGGGGGGTTCTTGGCTACACCTTC. Protein product: CASSKGGVLGYTF.

This clonotype has just one count. V is TRBV28 and J is TRBJ1-1, with a weak D call TRBD1 (6 bases). Trimming shortened V by 6 bases and J by 1 base, and 18 bases separated the two germline ends. Per the germline V gene, CDR1 is MDHEN and CDR2 is SYDVKM. The CDR3 runs 16 residues. The CDR3 sequence: CASSPRRGGWNTEAFF. DNA for the CDR3: TGTGCCAGCAGCCCAAGGCGTGGGGGCTGGAACACTGAAGCTTTCTTT.

The chain links TRBV18 to TRBJ2-3; 7 bases fit TRBD1. There are 16 residues in the CDR3. V trimming: 3 bases; J trimming: 2 bases; junction bases outside the gene matches: 8. From germline, CDR1 is KGHSH and CDR2 LQKENI. The CDR3 nucleotides are TGTGCCAGCTCACCGCCGGACAGGTTTATCACAGATACGCAGTATTTT. Translating gives CASSPPDRFITDTQYF.

This clonotype was detected many times. The chain couples TRBV5-1 to TRBJ1-1; weak D call: TRBD1 (6 bases). V was trimmed by 0 bases and J by 8 bases, leaving 20 bases between them. The CDR3 totals 16 residues. Germline CDR1 reads SGHRS; CDR2 reads YFSETQ. The CDR3 sequence is CASSLVGLGRQAEAFF. The CDR3 bases are TGCGCCAGCAGCTTGGTCGGTCTCGGTCGACAGGCCGAAGCTTTCTTT.

The CDR3 region has the DNA TGTGCCAGCAGTAATAGGACGCCTGCCAAAACCTTC. It encodes CASSNRTPAKTF. The chain joins TRBV12-3 or TRBV12-4 to TRBJ1-2; D gene ambiguous. Deletions cut 5 bases from V and 14 bases from J, with 18 bases between. CDR3 length equals 12 residues.

This clonotype was counted only a few times. This rearrangement joins TRBV20-1 to TRBJ2-2, with TRBD2 identical over 11 bases. The CDR3 runs 16 residues. Germline CDR1 is DFQATT and CDR2 is SNEGSKA (reference sequence). V was clipped by 0 bases and J by 4 bases; unmatched bases: 4. The CDR3 DNA sequence: TGCAGTGCTAGAGACGGTAGCGGGGGGGTCACCGGGGAGCTGTTTTTT. It yields the protein CSARDGSGGVTGELFF.

The chain has TRBV20-1 and TRBJ2-7; D possibly corresponds to TRBD1 (7 bases). CDR3 length equals 18 residues. CDR1 DFQATT and CDR2 SNEGSKA come from the germline V gene (reference sequence). The germline V and J ends were trimmed by 0 bases and 0 bases, with 21 bases remaining between them. The CDR3 region is CSARDGLSRDRISYEQYV. The DNA of the CDR3 is TGCAGTGCTAGAGATGGTCTCTCGCGGGACAGAATCTCCTACGAGCAGTACGTC.

CDR3 sequence reads: CASSAPRGSHNEQFF. The CDR3 DNA sequence: TGTGCCAGCAGTGCACCCCGAGGGTCCCACAATGAGCAGTTCTTC. V and J are TRBV25-1 and TRBJ2-1; possibly TRBD2 for D (5 bases). CDR3 length equals 15 residues. The V and J ends lost 4 bases and 5 bases respectively, with 15 bases between them. Per germline, CDR1 MGHDK and CDR2 SYGVNS.

The chain joins TRBV19 to TRBJ2-5; no clear D gene. CDR3 length: 15 residues. V was clipped by 3 bases and J by 5 bases, with 16 bases between them. Germline CDR1 is LNHDA and CDR2 is SQIVND (reference sequence). The CDR3 sequence is CASSIAPGRRETQYF. CDR3 sequence (DNA): TGTGCCAGTAGTATCGCCCCTGGGCGCCGGGAGACCCAGTACTTC.

This clonotype was seen ten or more times. The CDR3 DNA follows: TGTGCCTGGACCGGCTACAGGTGGAATGAGCAGTTCTTC. This codes for CAWTGYRWNEQFF. This chain links TRBV30 with TRBJ2-1; possible D gene TRBD1, 5 bases. V dropped 4 bases and J dropped 7 bases, with 14 bases sitting between them. The CDR3 consists of 13 residues. Germline V CDR1 and CDR2: GTSNPN, SVGIG (reference sequence).

The sample holds many counts of this clonotype. The rearrangement links TRBV25-1 to TRBJ1-4; no reliable D call. The germline V gene encodes CDR1 MGHDK and CDR2 SYGVNS. The length of the CDR3 is 17 residues. V lost 4 bases, J lost 0 bases, and 15 bases lay in between. For the CDR3, the DNA is TGTGCCAGCAGTGGATGGCAGACTATTGCAACTAATGAAAAACTGTTTTTT. Translated: CASSGWQTIATNEKLFF.

This rearrangement joins TRBV20-1 to TRBJ2-5; D tentatively fits TRBD1 or TRBD2 (5 bases each). The CDR3 totals 14 residues. Germline V CDR1 and CDR2: DFQATT, SNEGSKA (reference sequence). V was trimmed by 0 bases and J by 5 bases, leaving 13 bases between them. CDR3 in amino acids: CSARDPGSGETQYF. Here the CDR3 DNA reads TGCAGTGCTAGAGACCCAGGGAGTGGGGAGACCCAGTACTTC.

The chain recombines TRBV4-3 with TRBJ1-1, with D possibly matching TRBD1 (5 bases). CDR3 length: 15 residues. Germline lookup yields CDR1 LGHNA and CDR2 YSLEER. The V end lost 1 base, the J end lost 4 bases, and 13 bases lay between the germline ends. In nucleotides, the CDR3 is TGCGCCAGCAGCCAAGGTCTCGGGAGGGGCACTGAAGCTTTCTTT. It is translated as CASSQGLGRGTEAFF.

This clonotype was seen once. The CDR3 ends on some other residue instead of the conserved phenylalanine or tryptophan, so this is likely a read error. The chain recombines TRBV6-5 with TRBJ1-6; tentatively, D is TRBD1 (5 bases). This CDR3 has 15 residues. V lost 0 bases, J lost 2 bases, and 5 bases lay in between. The germline gives CDR1 MNHEY, CDR2 SVGAGI. CDR3 bases: TGTGCCAGCAGTTACTCGACAGCCTATAATTCACCCCTCCACTGT. Amino acids: CASSYSTAYNSPLHC.